This TCR beta chain was retrieved from a study of cytotoxic CD8 clonotypes in ibrutinib-treated CLL. Data came from immunoSEQ multiplex PCR; TCRdb stores just in-frame clones and leaves some out. The sample holds 130,000 to 150,000 clones; about four fifths are singletons and the top ten take more than 10%. V dropped 5 bases and J dropped 3 bases, with 12 bases sitting between them. This CDR3 is built from 13 residues. Per the germline V gene, CDR1 is SGHNT and CDR2 is YYREEE (reference sequence). This specimen consisted of PBMCs, obtained after 12 months of ibrutinib treatment. J is TRBJ2-7 and V is TRBV5-4, with TRBD1 as a possible D gene (6 bases). This TCR was recovered from a human donor with chronic lymphocytic leukemia. The CDR3 loop reads CASSNRDNYEQYF. The CDR3 region has the DNA TGTGCCAGCAGTAACCGGGACAACTACGAGCAGTACTTC.